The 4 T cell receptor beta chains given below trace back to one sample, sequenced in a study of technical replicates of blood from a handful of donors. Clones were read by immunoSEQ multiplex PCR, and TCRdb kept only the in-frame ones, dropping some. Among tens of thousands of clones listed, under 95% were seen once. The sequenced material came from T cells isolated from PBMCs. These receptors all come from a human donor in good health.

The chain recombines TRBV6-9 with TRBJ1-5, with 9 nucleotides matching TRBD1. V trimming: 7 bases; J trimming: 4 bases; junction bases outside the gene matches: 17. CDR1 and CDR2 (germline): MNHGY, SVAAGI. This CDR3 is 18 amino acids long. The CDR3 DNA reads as TGTGCCAGCATTAGTTATAGCGTTACAGGGGGCTGGAATCAGCCCCAGCATTTT. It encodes CASISYSVTGGWNQPQHF.

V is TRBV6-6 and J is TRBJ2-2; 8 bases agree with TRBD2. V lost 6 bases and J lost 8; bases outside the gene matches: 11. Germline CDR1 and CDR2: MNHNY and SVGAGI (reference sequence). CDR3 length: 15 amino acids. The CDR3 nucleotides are TGTGCCAGCAGGGATGCCGGGAGGGAGTCAGGGGAGCTGTTTTTT. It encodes CASRDAGRESGELFF.

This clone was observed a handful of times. In DNA form, the CDR3 reads TGTGCCAGCAGTGAGACAGATAATTCACCCCTCCACTTT. Its protein is CASSETDNSPLHF. This chain uses TRBV2 with TRBJ1-6, with D perhaps TRBD1 (5 bases). V lost 3 bases and J 5 bases, leaving 5 bases between the germline ends. The CDR3 has 13 amino acids. Germline V CDR1 and CDR2: SNHLY, FYNNEI.

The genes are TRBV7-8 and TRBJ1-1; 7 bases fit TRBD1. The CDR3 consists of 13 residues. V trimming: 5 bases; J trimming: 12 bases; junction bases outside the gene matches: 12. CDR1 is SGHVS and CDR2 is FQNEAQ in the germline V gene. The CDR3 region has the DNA TGTGCCAGCAGCCTGGGTAGGGGGCAGGGATCTTTCTTT. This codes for CASSLGRGQGSFF.